A single sample is the source of the 17 T cell receptor beta chains below, sequenced in a study of immune cell composition in non-small cell lung cancer (dated by TCRdb to 2016 to 2017). Library prep was done by the immunoSEQ multiplex PCR assay. Not all clones reach the TCRdb copy of this immuneACCESS table, which keeps in-frame sequences only. Checked studies attribute under half of the gap to unresolved V genes and leave the rest unexplained. The sample table lists about 14,000 clones, around 85% of them with a count of one. Roughly 11% of the sample lies in the top ten. Sequences were obtained from lung tumor tissue. All receptors derive from a human donor with non-small cell lung cancer.

The chain carries TRBV27 and TRBJ2-7; the D gene is possibly TRBD2 (5 bases). Between the trimmed V and J ends, which lost 5 bases and 3 bases, there was a span of 20 bases. CDR3 length: 16 residues. Per germline, CDR1 MNHEY and CDR2 SMNVEV (reference sequence). CDR3 sequence: CASSPLPIRGSYEQYF. The CDR3 DNA reads as TGTGCCAGCAGTCCGCTCCCCATCCGTGGGAGCTACGAGCAGTACTTC.

This sequence joins TRBV27 and TRBJ2-7; D may be TRBD1 (6 bases). Trimming cost V 6 bases and J 6 bases, with 18 bases left between them. The germline V gene encodes CDR1 MNHEY and CDR2 SMNVEV (reference sequence). The CDR3 length is 14 residues. The CDR3 nucleotides read TGTGCCAGCAGGTTGGCAGGGGTATTAGGCGAGCAGTACTTC. Protein product: CASRLAGVLGEQYF.

This rearrangement joins TRBV28 to TRBJ1-2; D is unclear. The CDR3 is 13 residues long. Germline V gene data show CDR1 as MDHEN and CDR2 as SYDVKM. V lost 2 bases and J lost 5, with 9 bases in between. The CDR3 nucleotides are TGTGCCAGCAGTTTACCCCCCCAATATGGCTACACCTTC. Protein sequence: CASSLPPQYGYTF.

The chain recombines TRBV19 with TRBJ1-4; perhaps TRBD1 as D (5 bases). Germline V gives CDR1 LNHDA, CDR2 SQIVND (reference sequence). Trimming removed 6 bases from V and 5 bases from J, with 13 bases in between. This CDR3 comprises 14 residues. CDR3 DNA: TGTGCCAGTAGCTTACAGGCCGCAAATGAAAAACTGTTTTTT. It yields the protein CASSLQAANEKLFF.

This clone ranks as medium-sized (0.01 to 0.1%). The J gene is TRBJ2-7, the V gene TRBV5-5; D is unresolved. The CDR3 has 14 amino acids. Germline V CDR1 and CDR2: SGHKS, YYEKEE (reference sequence). V was pared by 0 bases and J by 1 base, with 8 bases between. The CDR3 protein is CASSLAGVSYEQYF. The CDR3, as DNA: TGTGCCAGCAGCTTGGCGGGCGTTTCCTACGAGCAGTACTTC.

The chain recombines TRBV18 with TRBJ2-2; D gene ambiguous. The CDR3 totals 13 residues. Germline V gene lookup returns CDR1 KGHSH and CDR2 LQKENI. The V end lost 1 base, the J end lost 5 bases, and 5 bases lay between the germline ends. CDR3 nucleotides: TGTGCCAGCTCACCACAGGGAACCGGGGAGCTGTTTTTT. Its translation: CASSPQGTGELFF.

The chain recombines TRBV28 with TRBJ2-2; 9 bases are a match to TRBD1. This CDR3 contains 15 residues. V was clipped by 6 bases and J by 0 bases; unmatched bases: 2. CDR1 and CDR2 from the germline V gene are MDHEN and SYDVKM. CDR3 in amino acids: CASRRQGANTGELFF. CDR3 nucleotide sequence: TGTGCCAGCAGGCGACAGGGGGCGAACACCGGGGAGCTGTTTTTT.

J is TRBJ1-2 and V is TRBV14; possibly TRBD1 for D (5 bases). The CDR3 covers 14 residues. Trimming pared 1 base from V and 8 bases from J, leaving 14 bases between. Germline V gene sequence: CDR1 SGHDN, CDR2 FVKESK. CDR3 bases: TGTGCCAGCAGCCAAGGATGGGCCCGGGGCGGCTACACCTTC. It codes for CASSQGWARGGYTF.

V gene TRBV19 combines with J gene TRBJ2-1, with 8 bases lining up with TRBD2. The trim removed 7 bases at V and 4 bases at J, leaving 6 bases unmatched. Germline V gene data show CDR1 as LNHDA and CDR2 as SQIVND (reference sequence). This CDR3 region has 14 residues. CDR3 amino acids: CASTREGGYNEQFF. In DNA form, the CDR3 reads TGTGCCAGTACTCGGGAGGGCGGTTACAATGAGCAGTTCTTC.

V is TRBV18 and J is TRBJ2-1, with 12 nucleotides matching TRBD2. The CDR3 covers 17 residues. J was trimmed by 0 bases and V by 3 bases; bases with no gene match: 3. Per the germline V gene, CDR1 is KGHSH and CDR2 is LQKENI. The CDR3 DNA reads TGTGCCAGCTCACCTGGACTAGCGGGAAGCTCCTACAATGAGCAGTTCTTC. Translated, it gives CASSPGLAGSSYNEQFF.

This clone has only one observation. The chain joins TRBV30 to TRBJ2-7; D not resolved. There are 12 residues in the CDR3. Trimming stripped 0 bases from V and 0 bases from J, with 3 bases between. Germline values: CDR1 GTSNPN, CDR2 SVGIG (reference sequence). In DNA, the CDR3 is TGTGCCTGGAGTGTGAGCTCCTACGAGCAGTACTTC. Its protein is CAWSVSSYEQYF.

The J gene is TRBJ2-3, the V gene TRBV7-2, with unresolved D. Deletions cut 5 bases from V and 3 bases from J, with 6 bases between. Per germline, CDR1 SGHTA and CDR2 FQGNSA. The CDR3 is 12 amino acids. In DNA form, the CDR3 reads TGTGCCAGCAGCCTCGGGACAGATACGCAGTATTTT. As protein: CASSLGTDTQYF. The variable domain in full, with the rest retrieved from reference TRBV7-2 and TRBJ2-3, is GAGVSQSPSNKVTEKGKDVELRCDPISGHTALYWYRQSLGQGLEFLIYFQGNSAPDKSGLPSDRFSAERTGGSVSTLTIQRTQQEDSAVYLCASSLGTDTQYFGPGTRLTVL.

This chain uses TRBV5-1 with TRBJ2-7, with D maybe TRBD1 (6 bases). The CDR3 length is 15 residues. V shed 4 bases and J shed 2 bases, with 16 bases lying between them. Germline CDR1 and CDR2: SGHRS and YFSETQ. CDR3 amino acids: CASSPLGTRPYEQYF. CDR3 DNA sequence: TGCGCCAGCAGCCCCCTCGGGACAAGACCCTACGAGCAGTACTTC. Full variable domain (missing parts from reference TRBV5-1 and TRBJ2-7): KAGVTQTPRYLIKTRGQQVTLSCSPISGHRSVSWYQQTPGQGLQFLFEYFSETQRNKGNFPGRFSGRQFSNSRSEMNVSTLELGDSALYLCASSPLGTRPYEQYFGPGTRLTVT.

This chain joins TRBV30 and TRBJ1-2; unclear D gene. CDR3 length: 13 amino acids. Germline CDR1 and CDR2: GTSNPN and SVGIG (reference sequence). Trimming shortened V by 3 bases and J by 3 bases, and 11 bases separated the two germline ends. This chain's CDR3 is CAWSGSTYYGYTF. The CDR3 DNA reads as TGTGCCTGGAGCGGCAGTACCTACTATGGCTACACCTTC. Complete variable domain (other parts from reference TRBV30 and TRBJ1-2): SQTIHQWPATLVQPVGSPLSLECTVEGTSNPNLYWYRQAAGRGLQLLFYSVGIGQISSEVPQNLSASRPQDRQFILSSKKLLLSDSGFYLCAWSGSTYYGYTFGSGTRLTVV.

This clone was detected only a few times. The chain is built from TRBV19 and TRBJ2-3, with 7 bases identical to TRBD2. Germline V gene lookup returns CDR1 LNHDA and CDR2 SQIVND (reference sequence). This CDR3 comprises 17 residues. Germline trimming cut 4 bases from V and 0 bases from J; bases unmatched to any gene: 10. CDR3 in amino acids: CASSTPASGISTDTQYF. DNA for the CDR3: TGTGCCAGTAGTACTCCCGCTAGCGGCATCAGCACAGATACGCAGTATTTT. Based on the CDR3 plus reference TRBV19 and TRBJ2-3, the full variable domain is DGGITQSPKYLFRKEGQNVTLSCEQNLNHDAMYWYRQDPGQGLRLIYYSQIVNDFQKGDIAEGYSVSREKKESFPLTVTSAQKNPTAFYLCASSTPASGISTDTQYFGPGTRLTVL.

This rearrangement joins TRBV19 to TRBJ2-7; weak D call: TRBD2 (6 bases). V was clipped by 3 bases and J by 5 bases, with 11 bases between them. Germline V lookup: CDR1 LNHDA, CDR2 SQIVND (reference sequence). CDR3 size: 13 residues. This chain's CDR3 is CASSMMGGDEQYF. The DNA for the CDR3 is TGTGCCAGTAGTATGATGGGCGGGGACGAGCAGTACTTC.

The V gene is TRBV5-4, the J gene TRBJ2-7, with 8 bases lining up with TRBD2. Germline loops: CDR1 SGHNT, CDR2 YYREEE (reference sequence). There are 13 residues in the CDR3. Trimming cost V 0 bases and J 6 bases; bases outside gene matches: 2. CDR3 DNA: TGTGCCAGCAGCTTGGTAACTAGCGGCGAGCAGTACTTC. Amino acid sequence: CASSLVTSGEQYF.